These 15 T cell receptor beta chains came from one sample sequenced in a study of control samples from healthy donors and cancer patients. Sequenced by immunoSEQ multiplex PCR; TCRdb stores in-frame clones only, minus some. The sample lists approximately 83,000 clones; 85% to 95% were seen once. The material sequenced was blood. Receptors originate from a woman younger than 45 in good health.

The chain recombines TRBV24-1 with TRBJ1-5, with D possibly being TRBD1 (6 bases). The CDR3 runs 14 residues. Trimming took 5 bases from V and 2 from J, leaving 9 bases between them. Germline V gene lookup returns CDR1 KGHDR and CDR2 SFDVKD. The CDR3 DNA reads TGTGCCACCAGTGGTTCAGGGGGCAATCAGCCCCAGCATTTT. Protein product: CATSGSGGNQPQHF.

The chain joins TRBV2 to TRBJ2-7; 11 nucleotides match TRBD1. Germline CDR1 and CDR2: SNHLY and FYNNEI. The CDR3 sequence is 16 residues long. Unmatched junction bases numbered 7, after V lost 4 bases and J lost 2 bases. CDR3 in amino acids: CASSVIRDRGTYEQYF. The CDR3 nucleotides are TGTGCCAGCAGTGTTATCCGGGACAGGGGGACCTACGAGCAGTACTTC.

This chain links TRBV15 with TRBJ2-3, with 9 bases aligning to TRBD2. The germline gives CDR1 LNHNV, CDR2 YYDKDF (reference sequence). V gave up 4 bases and J gave up 7 bases; unmatched junction bases: 15. This CDR3 contains 17 residues. The CDR3 is CATSKPPGASGEYTQYF. As DNA, the CDR3 is TGTGCCACCAGCAAGCCCCCCGGGGCTAGCGGGGAATATACGCAGTATTTT.

The rearrangement joins TRBV5-6 to TRBJ2-5, with 10 bases aligning to TRBD2. CDR1 is SGHDT and CDR2 is YYEEEE in the germline V gene. With 2 bases clipped from V and 2 bases from J, the junction kept 3 bases outside the gene matches. The CDR3 is made up of 15 amino acids. In DNA form, the CDR3 reads TGTGCCAGCAGCTTAACTAGCGGGGCTCAAGAGACCCAGTACTTC. Translation: CASSLTSGAQETQYF.

The chain links TRBV19 to TRBJ1-5; D gene unclear. The CDR3 sequence is 13 residues long. Germline V gene data show CDR1 as LNHDA and CDR2 as SQIVND (reference sequence). V was clipped by 6 bases and J by 2 bases, with 8 bases between them. The CDR3 DNA reads TGTGCCAGTAGCTCCAAGGGCAATCAGCCCCAGCATTTT. Protein sequence: CASSSKGNQPQHF. Filled out from reference TRBV19 and TRBJ1-5, the complete variable domain reads DGGITQSPKYLFRKEGQNVTLSCEQNLNHDAMYWYRQDPGQGLRLIYYSQIVNDFQKGDIAEGYSVSREKKESFPLTVTSAQKNPTAFYLCASSSKGNQPQHFGDGTRLSIL.

This rearrangement joins TRBV12-3 or TRBV12-4 to TRBJ1-1, with 11 bases that match TRBD1. The CDR3 is 13 residues long. Losses at the gene ends were 6 bases for V and 4 bases for J; bases not matched to a gene: 1. CDR3 coding DNA: TGTGCCAGCAGGGACAGGGGGCCCACTGAAGCTTTCTTT. It codes for CASRDRGPTEAFF.

The rearrangement links TRBV6-1 to TRBJ1-6; 7 bases are shared with TRBD1. The CDR3 is 13 residues long. Germline CDR1 MNHNS, CDR2 SASEGT. V shed 8 bases and J 7 bases; nucleotides not matched to a gene: 5. The CDR3, as DNA: TGTGCCAGCGGGGACAGAGAAAATTCACCCCTCCACTTT. Encoded protein: CASGDRENSPLHF.

The V gene is TRBV5-1, the J gene TRBJ1-3; weak D call: TRBD1 (6 bases). Trimming removed 4 bases at V and 5 bases at J, with 22 bases between. The CDR3 runs 17 residues. Per the germline V gene, CDR1 is SGHRS and CDR2 is YFSETQ. The CDR3 here is CASSRGWESGARNTIYF. The CDR3, as DNA: TGCGCCAGCAGCCGGGGTTGGGAGTCAGGGGCCCGAAACACCATATATTTT. The full variable domain, completed using reference TRBV5-1 and TRBJ1-3, is KAGVTQTPRYLIKTRGQQVTLSCSPISGHRSVSWYQQTPGQGLQFLFEYFSETQRNKGNFPGRFSGRQFSNSRSEMNVSTLELGDSALYLCASSRGWESGARNTIYFGEGSWLTVV.

The V call is TRBV19, the J call TRBJ2-2, with 8 bases identical to TRBD1. This CDR3 has 16 amino acids. V trimming: 3 bases; J trimming: 7 bases; junction bases outside the gene matches: 10. In germline, CDR1 is LNHDA, CDR2 SQIVND (reference sequence). As DNA, the CDR3 is TGTGCCAGTAGTATCCCGGGCAGGGGGCGCAACGGGGAGCTGTTTTTT. Translation: CASSIPGRGRNGELFF.

V is TRBV15 and J is TRBJ2-7, with D possibly matching TRBD1 (5 bases). The CDR3 has 17 amino acids. Germline assignment: CDR1 LNHNV and CDR2 YYDKDF (reference sequence). The V and J ends lost 1 base and 2 bases respectively, with 18 bases between them. The CDR3 nucleotides are TGTGCCACCAGCAGAGTAGGTTTTCAGGGATCAACCTACGAGCAGTACTTC. This sequence encodes CATSRVGFQGSTYEQYF.

The chain carries TRBV27 and TRBJ2-2; 7 positions match TRBD1. Germline V CDR1 and CDR2: MNHEY, SMNVEV (reference sequence). The CDR3 sequence is 16 residues long. V gave up 2 bases and J gave up 6 bases; unmatched junction bases: 9. The CDR3 DNA is TGTGCCAGCAGTTTAAAATGGGACAGAATATCCGGGGAGCTGTTTTTT. As protein: CASSLKWDRISGELFF.

V is TRBV4-1 and J is TRBJ2-3, with 8 bases fitting TRBD2. Germline CDR1 reads MGHRA; CDR2 reads YSYEKL. V was clipped by 3 bases and J by 7 bases; unmatched bases: 12. The CDR3 sequence is 16 residues long. CDR3 DNA sequence: TGCGCCAGCAGCCAGACCATCCGGGGGGGGCCTAATACGCAGTATTTT. This codes for CASSQTIRGGPNTQYF.

This clone has just one count. The CDR3 loop reads CASSPRYEQFF. CDR3 coding DNA: TGTGCCAGCAGTCCTAGATATGAGCAGTTCTTC. This chain links TRBV12-3 or TRBV12-4 with TRBJ2-1; D not resolved. The germline V and J ends were trimmed by 5 bases and 8 bases, with 7 bases remaining between them. The CDR3 loop spans 11 amino acids.

V is TRBV2 and J is TRBJ2-5, with 12 bases that match TRBD2. The V and J ends lost 9 bases and 7 bases, in that order; junction bases with no gene match: 9. Germline values: CDR1 SNHLY, CDR2 FYNNEI. The CDR3 is 14 amino acids. The CDR3, as DNA: TGTGCCAGTCTAGGACTAGCGGGGAAAGGGACCCAGTACTTC. As protein: CASLGLAGKGTQYF.

This chain joins TRBV28 and TRBJ2-1, with 7 bases identical to TRBD1. Germline V gives CDR1 MDHEN, CDR2 SYDVKM. Trimming removed 4 bases from V and 10 bases from J; junction bases left unmatched: 7. There are 13 residues in the CDR3. The DNA of the CDR3 is TGTGCCAGCAGTTCATCGAACAGGGGCGAGCAGTTCTTC. It specifies CASSSSNRGEQFF.